The rows below give T cell receptor beta chains drawn from one sample of a study of shared clonotypes between healthy human individuals. The data were produced by immunoSEQ multiplex PCR, yet TCRdb's version contains in-frame clones alone and is incomplete. The sample comprises about 300,000 clones, approximately 79% of which are singletons, and around a tenth rests with the top ten. The source material was memory CD4+ T cells sorted from blood. These TCRs come from a man aged 25 to 40 in good health. Both conserved end residues are trimmed from each CDR3. Each record gives: V gene, clone size, CDR3 protein. Clone sizes are given selectively: once, few, many, or a class where the clone is expanded.

v_gene: TRBV6-1; abundance: .; CDR3aa: ASSEKASGSNEQF
v_gene: TRBV14; abundance: .; CDR3aa: ASSHLAGADTGELF
v_gene: TRBV27; abundance: many; CDR3aa: ASKRNVGNTEAF
v_gene: TRBV7-2; abundance: few; CDR3aa: ASSLGDRGRSEQF
v_gene: TRBV7-3; abundance: .; CDR3aa: ASSLGGNTGELF
v_gene: TRBV7-2; abundance: .; CDR3aa: ASSIRSENYEQY
v_gene: TRBV30; abundance: .; CDR3aa: AWSVKGVLSGNTIY
v_gene: TRBV2; abundance: .; CDR3aa: ASSFSEGNSPLH
v_gene: TRBV19; abundance: .; CDR3aa: ASSTYRGKNTEAF
v_gene: TRBV5-4; abundance: .; CDR3aa: ASTRGVSGAYNEQF
v_gene: TRBV2; abundance: few; CDR3aa: ASSALGLAGSEQY
v_gene: TRBV5-1; abundance: .; CDR3aa: ASRDGGTNEKLF
v_gene: TRBV6-5; abundance: many; CDR3aa: ASSFATGEETQY
v_gene: TRBV6-1; abundance: .; CDR3aa: ASNEKNTDTQY
v_gene: TRBV5-6; abundance: .; CDR3aa: ASSTDVYGYT
v_gene: TRBV28; abundance: .; CDR3aa: ASSPEGSGANVLT
v_gene: TRBV10-2; abundance: few; CDR3aa: ASIGGQVEAF
v_gene: TRBV21-1; abundance: .; CDR3aa: ASSKSRDFSSYNEQF
v_gene: TRBV28; abundance: few; CDR3aa: ASSLGRSGSYEQY
v_gene: TRBV28; abundance: .; CDR3aa: ASSDRGNQPQH
v_gene: TRBV18; abundance: .; CDR3aa: ASSPYQETQY
v_gene: TRBV5-5; abundance: many; CDR3aa: ASSPSRQGRQPQH
v_gene: TRBV5-4; abundance: .; CDR3aa: ASSLSGPRETQY
v_gene: TRBV9; abundance: few; CDR3aa: ASSVSTSNTEAF
v_gene: TRBV7-9; abundance: few; CDR3aa: ASSFTDVNEQF
v_gene: TRBV7-9; abundance: .; CDR3aa: ASMLSLAGWETQY
v_gene: TRBV10-3; abundance: few; CDR3aa: AISESFGLVGTEDTQY
v_gene: TRBV11-2; abundance: .; CDR3aa: ASSHLKTYEQY
v_gene: TRBV10-1; abundance: .; CDR3aa: ASSETNPHYEQY
v_gene: TRBV11-2; abundance: .; CDR3aa: ASRIQGAREKLF
v_gene: TRBV9; abundance: many; CDR3aa: ASSPRDRTNYGYT
v_gene: TRBV5-1; abundance: few; CDR3aa: ASSLSGGAGQETQY